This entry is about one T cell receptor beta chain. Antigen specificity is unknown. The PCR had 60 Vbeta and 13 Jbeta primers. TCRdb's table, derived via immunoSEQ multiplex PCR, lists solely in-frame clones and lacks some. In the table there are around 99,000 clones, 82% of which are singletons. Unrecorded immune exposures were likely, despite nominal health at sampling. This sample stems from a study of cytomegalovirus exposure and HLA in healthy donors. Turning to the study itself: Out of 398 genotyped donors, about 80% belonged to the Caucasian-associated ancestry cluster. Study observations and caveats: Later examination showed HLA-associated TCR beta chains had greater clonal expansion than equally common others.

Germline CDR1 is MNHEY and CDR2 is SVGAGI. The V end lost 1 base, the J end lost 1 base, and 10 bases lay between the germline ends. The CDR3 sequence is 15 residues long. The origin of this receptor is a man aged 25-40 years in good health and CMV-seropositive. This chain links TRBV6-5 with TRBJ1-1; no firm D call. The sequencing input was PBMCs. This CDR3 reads CASSYFAAGNTEAFF. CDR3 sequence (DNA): TGTGCCAGCAGTTACTTTGCCGCGGGGAACACTGAAGCTTTCTTT.